These 32 T cell receptor beta chains were all obtained from the same sample, sequenced in a study of blood T cell repertoires in COVID-19. Assay used: immunoSEQ multiplex PCR; TCRdb lists only in-frame clones, some missing. The repertoire holds roughly 150,000 clones, with around four fifths as singletons. Sequenced material: peripheral blood. The receptors derive from a woman older than 75 with COVID-19, enrolled during active disease.

This chain joins TRBV5-5 and TRBJ1-1, with 7 positions matching TRBD1. The V gene end was trimmed by 0 bases and the J gene end by 6 bases; junction bases not matched to a gene: 14. The CDR3 covers 17 residues. From germline, CDR1 is SGHKS and CDR2 YYEKEE (reference sequence). The CDR3 DNA reads TGTGCCAGCAGCTTGGCCCCTCGACAGGGACACGGCGCTGAAGCTTTCTTT. Residues: CASSLAPRQGHGAEAFF.

The V call is TRBV28, the J call TRBJ2-7; TRBD2 agrees at 11 bases. The CDR3 totals 14 residues. CDR1 is MDHEN and CDR2 is SYDVKM in the germline V gene. Trimming at V came to 5 bases and at J to 4 bases, leaving 4 bases not matched to a gene. DNA of the CDR3: TGTGCCAGCAGTCGGACTAGCGGGCCGTACGAGCAGTACTTC. Translating it yields CASSRTSGPYEQYF.

This sequence joins TRBV9 and TRBJ2-1; weak D call: TRBD2 (5 bases). Germline V lookup: CDR1 SGDLS, CDR2 YYNGEE. CDR3 length: 15 amino acids. V lost 0 bases, J lost 0 bases, and 7 bases lay in between. The CDR3 DNA reads TGTGCCAGCAGCGTAGGAGCGGCCTCCTACAATGAGCAGTTCTTC. Translated, it gives CASSVGAASYNEQFF.

This clone was found a few times. This rearrangement joins TRBV19 to TRBJ2-7; D not resolved. Trimming took off 1 base at V and 6 bases at J, with 16 bases between the two ends. This CDR3 comprises 15 residues. CDR1 is LNHDA, CDR2 SQIVND, per germline (reference sequence). CDR3 residues: CASSIVNAGLGEQYF. CDR3 nucleotide sequence: TGTGCCAGTAGTATAGTGAACGCAGGCTTGGGCGAGCAGTACTTC.

This clone has only a few counts. The rearrangement links TRBV7-3 to TRBJ2-2, with 8 nucleotides matching TRBD1. V was clipped by 2 bases and J by 7 bases; unmatched bases: 6. Germline loops: CDR1 SGHTA, CDR2 FQGTGA. The CDR3 contains 15 residues. CDR3 residues: CASSLGTGQGGELFF. Here the CDR3 DNA reads TGTGCCAGCAGCTTAGGGACAGGACAGGGCGGGGAGCTGTTTTTT.

The chain couples TRBV3-1 (or the pseudogene TRBV3-2) to TRBJ1-2, with D perhaps TRBD1 (5 bases). CDR1 is LGHDT, CDR2 YNNKEL, per germline (reference sequence). The V end was cut by 4 bases, the J end by 4 bases, with 13 bases between. This CDR3 has 14 amino acids. The CDR3 DNA is TGTGCCAGCAGCCCCAGAAGGGGAGGCTATGGCTACACCTTC. It codes for CASSPRRGGYGYTF.

CDR3 DNA: TGCGCCAGCAGCTTGGGGTCACTAGCGGGAGCTGGGGCCAACGTCCTGACTTTC. Its protein is CASSLGSLAGAGANVLTF. V and J are TRBV5-1 and TRBJ2-6, with 11 bases lining up with TRBD2. The CDR3 runs 18 residues. Germline V gene data show CDR1 as SGHRS and CDR2 as YFSETQ. The junction had 4 bases not matched to a gene; V was cut back by 0 bases and J by 2 bases. The full variable domain, completed using reference TRBV5-1 and TRBJ2-6, is KAGVTQTPRYLIKTRGQQVTLSCSPISGHRSVSWYQQTPGQGLQFLFEYFSETQRNKGNFPGRFSGRQFSNSRSEMNVSTLELGDSALYLCASSLGSLAGAGANVLTFGAGSRLTVL.

The chain has TRBV19 and TRBJ1-2; TRBD1 matches 7 bases. J was trimmed by 5 bases and V by 3 bases; bases with no gene match: 15. Looked up from germline, CDR1 is LNHDA and CDR2 is SQIVND (reference sequence). The CDR3 spans 17 residues. CDR3 loop: CASSISLGPPGGYGYTF. Written as DNA, the CDR3 is TGTGCCAGTAGTATCTCCCTGGGCCCGCCAGGGGGATATGGCTACACCTTC. The entire variable domain, with the rest obtained from reference TRBV19 and TRBJ1-2, is as follows: DGGITQSPKYLFRKEGQNVTLSCEQNLNHDAMYWYRQDPGQGLRLIYYSQIVNDFQKGDIAEGYSVSREKKESFPLTVTSAQKNPTAFYLCASSISLGPPGGYGYTFGSGTRLTVV.

This clone occurred once. This chain links TRBV7-2 with TRBJ1-3; TRBD1 matches at 7 bases. V gave up 5 bases and J gave up 4 bases; unmatched junction bases: 8. This CDR3 has 15 residues. Germline CDR1 reads SGHTA; CDR2 reads FQGNSA. CDR3 amino acids: CASSQRDSPGNTIYF. DNA for the CDR3: TGTGCCAGCAGCCAACGGGACAGCCCGGGAAACACCATATATTTT. Variable domain in full (rest from reference TRBV7-2 and TRBJ1-3): GAGVSQSPSNKVTEKGKDVELRCDPISGHTALYWYRQSLGQGLEFLIYFQGNSAPDKSGLPSDRFSAERTGGSVSTLTIQRTQQEDSAVYLCASSQRDSPGNTIYFGEGSWLTVV.

The chain combines TRBV3-1 (or the pseudogene TRBV3-2) with TRBJ1-2; D gene uncertain. V was shortened by 0 bases and J by 4 bases, with 12 bases between the two germline ends. CDR3 length: 15 amino acids. Germline V CDR1 and CDR2: LGHDT, YNNKEL (reference sequence). CDR3 in DNA: TGTGCCAGCAGCCAAGATCAGGTCGGATTCTATGGCTACACCTTC. Its protein is CASSQDQVGFYGYTF.

A single count supports this clone. The CDR3 reads CSASGRGAGGYTF. The CDR3 region has the DNA TGCAGTGCTAGTGGCAGGGGGGCAGGAGGCTACACCTTC. The V call is TRBV20-1, the J call TRBJ1-2; 7 bases agree with TRBD1. CDR1 DFQATT and CDR2 SNEGSKA come from the germline V gene (reference sequence). The CDR3 runs to 13 residues. After removal of 3 bases from V and 8 bases from J, the junction contained 9 bases not matched to a gene.

The V call is TRBV7-3, the J call TRBJ2-3; TRBD2 might be the D (5 bases). Germline values: CDR1 SGHTA, CDR2 FQGTGA. There are 14 residues in the CDR3. Trimming removed 3 bases at V and 0 bases at J, with 7 bases between. CDR3 coding DNA: TGTGCCAGCAGCTTTGGCGGGAGCACAGATACGCAGTATTTT. Translating gives CASSFGGSTDTQYF. The entire variable domain, with the rest obtained from reference TRBV7-3 and TRBJ2-3, is as follows: GAGVSQTPSNKVTEKGKYVELRCDPISGHTALYWYRQSLGQGPEFLIYFQGTGAADDSGLPNDRFFAVRPEGSVSTLKIQRTERGDSAVYLCASSFGGSTDTQYFGPGTRLTVL.

CDR3 bases: TGTGCCAGTAGTCGCCTTCAGCGGGGGGGATTCACAGATACGCAGTATTTT. Translated: CASSRLQRGGFTDTQYF. V is TRBV19 and J is TRBJ2-3; 10 bases map to TRBD2. The V and J ends lost 5 bases and 2 bases, in that order; junction bases with no gene match: 10. CDR1 is LNHDA and CDR2 is SQIVND in the germline V gene (reference sequence). The CDR3 length is 17 residues.

The V and J genes are TRBV5-4 and TRBJ2-5, with 13 bases fitting TRBD2. The CDR3 has 17 amino acids. The V gene end was trimmed by 4 bases and the J gene end by 3 bases; junction bases not matched to a gene: 9. In germline, CDR1 is SGHNT, CDR2 YYREEE (reference sequence). CDR3 in amino acids: CASSTGPGTSGEETQYF. The DNA of the CDR3 is TGTGCCAGCAGCACCGGCCCCGGGACTAGCGGGGAAGAGACCCAGTACTTC.

This clone was recorded a few times. The chain couples TRBV4-1 to TRBJ1-4; no clear D. The length of the CDR3 is 12 residues. CDR1 MGHRA and CDR2 YSYEKL come from the germline V gene. Between the trimmed V and J ends, which lost 1 base and 6 bases, there was a span of 3 bases. The CDR3 DNA reads TGCGCCAGCAGCCAAGCGGATGAAAAACTGTTTTTT. Protein: CASSQADEKLFF.

The chain has TRBV5-1 and TRBJ1-4; TRBD1 aligns across 8 bases. Trimming removed 5 bases from V and 5 bases from J; junction bases left unmatched: 8. The CDR3 consists of 15 residues. Per germline, CDR1 SGHRS and CDR2 YFSETQ. In nucleotides, the CDR3 is TGCGCCAGCAGATCCTGGGGACAGGTCAATGAAAAACTGTTTTTT. Its translation is CASRSWGQVNEKLFF.

The chain combines TRBV5-1 with TRBJ1-2, with D perhaps TRBD1 (5 bases). Germline V gene sequence: CDR1 SGHRS, CDR2 YFSETQ. The CDR3 sequence is 18 residues long. V lost 0 bases, J lost 4 bases, and 22 bases lay in between. The CDR3 sequence is CASSLGGGSTPTSYGYTF. The CDR3 nucleotides are TGCGCCAGCAGCTTGGGTGGGGGGTCGACCCCCACGAGCTATGGCTACACCTTC.

The chain combines TRBV18 with TRBJ1-1; D possibly corresponds to TRBD1 (5 bases). Germline V gives CDR1 KGHSH, CDR2 LQKENI. With 0 bases removed from V and 7 bases from J, the gap between germline ends came to 15 bases. The CDR3 covers 15 residues. CDR3 bases: TGTGCCAGCTCACCACCGTCGATCCGCGGGGGTGAAGCTTTCTTT. Residues: CASSPPSIRGGEAFF. The variable domain in full, completed from reference TRBV18 and TRBJ1-1, reads NAGVMQNPRHLVRRRGQEARLRCSPMKGHSHVYWYRQLPEEGLKFMVYLQKENIIDESGMPKERFSAEFPKEGPSILRIQQVVRGDSAAYFCASSPPSIRGGEAFFGQGTRLTVV.

The chain has TRBV6-5 and TRBJ2-3, with D maybe TRBD2 (6 bases). V was clipped by 10 bases and J by 10 bases, with 15 bases between them. The CDR3 consists of 11 residues. Germline CDR1 and CDR2: MNHEY and SVGAGI. The CDR3 DNA sequence: TGTGCCACCAGCCTAGGAGGGGCGCAGTATTTT. Translated, it gives CATSLGGAQYF.

J is TRBJ2-1 and V is TRBV3-1 (or the pseudogene TRBV3-2); TRBD2 matches at 13 bases. Germline assignment: CDR1 LGHDT and CDR2 YNNKEL (reference sequence). V trimming: 4 bases; J trimming: 0 bases; junction bases outside the gene matches: 12. The CDR3 runs to 20 residues. CDR3 DNA sequence: TGTGCCAGCAGCCGGTACTATGGGACTAGCGGGGAACTCTCCTACAATGAGCAGTTCTTC. Translated, it gives CASSRYYGTSGELSYNEQFF.

V gene TRBV2 combines with J gene TRBJ2-2, with D unclear. Trimming took 6 bases from V and 6 from J, leaving 11 bases between them. CDR1 is SNHLY, CDR2 FYNNEI, per germline. The CDR3 loop spans 13 amino acids. CDR3 nucleotides: TGTGCCAGCAGGAAGCCCGCGCCCGGGGAGCTGTTTTTT. Translated, it gives CASRKPAPGELFF.

This clone was found once. The chain links TRBV2 to TRBJ1-2, with D unresolved. The CDR3 contains 13 residues. Germline values: CDR1 SNHLY, CDR2 FYNNEI. V gave up 3 bases and J gave up 7 bases, with 12 bases separating them. CDR3 sequence: CASSESMGGGYTF. The CDR3 bases are TGTGCCAGCAGTGAGAGTATGGGAGGTGGCTACACCTTC.

The J gene is TRBJ1-4, the V gene TRBV28; D unclear. CDR1 and CDR2 (germline): MDHEN, SYDVKM. The CDR3 runs to 14 residues. Trimming shortened V by 3 bases and J by 8 bases, and 13 bases separated the two germline ends. The DNA for the CDR3 is TGTGCCAGCAGTTTGGGCTTTAACCCCGAAAAACTGTTTTTT. This gives the protein CASSLGFNPEKLFF.

This chain uses TRBV21-1 with TRBJ2-5; the D call TRBD2 from the table was never checked on the DNA. TRBV21-1 is described as a pseudogene. The length of the CDR3 is 18 residues. This CDR3 is CASSKAELAGGIGETQYF. The CDR3 region has the DNA TGTGCCAGCAGCAAAGCGGAACTAGCGGGGGGTATAGGAGAGACCCAGTACTTC.

CDR3 nucleotides: TGTGCCAGCAGCCAAACACCTAGCTCCTACAATGAGCAGTTCTTC. This gives the protein CASSQTPSSYNEQFF. The J gene is TRBJ2-1, the V gene TRBV3-1 (or the pseudogene TRBV3-2); D gene unclear. V lost 2 bases to trimming and J lost 0 bases, with 8 bases between them. Germline V CDR1 and CDR2: LGHDT, YNNKEL (reference sequence). The CDR3 totals 15 residues.

V is TRBV4-2 and J is TRBJ1-5, with TRBD1 matching over 8 bases. This CDR3 has 14 amino acids. The V gene end was trimmed by 2 bases and the J gene end by 9 bases; junction bases not matched to a gene: 6. The germline V gene encodes CDR1 LGHNA and CDR2 YNFKEQ. The CDR3 DNA reads TGTGCCAGCAGCCAACCGGACAGGGAAGGGCCCCAGCATTTT. This gives the protein CASSQPDREGPQHF.

This clone has just a few counts. This chain joins TRBV4-2 and TRBJ1-1, with no clear D. V was cut by 3 bases and J by 1 base, with 12 bases left in between. In germline, CDR1 is LGHNA, CDR2 YNFKEQ. This CDR3 is 15 amino acids long. In DNA, the CDR3 is TGTGCCAGCAGCCAGGGAGGGCAGAAGAACACTGAAGCTTTCTTT. Translation gives CASSQGGQKNTEAFF.

The chain's CDR3 is CASSPSGGSIDNEQFF. In DNA form, the CDR3 reads TGTGCCAGCTCACCAAGCGGCGGGAGTATCGACAATGAGCAGTTCTTC. The gene calls are TRBV18 and TRBJ2-1; 7 nucleotides match TRBD2. V lost 2 bases, J lost 5 bases, and 9 bases stayed unmatched. Germline V gene data show CDR1 as KGHSH and CDR2 as LQKENI. The CDR3 contains 16 residues. Full variable domain (remainder filled in from reference TRBV18 and TRBJ2-1): NAGVMQNPRHLVRRRGQEARLRCSPMKGHSHVYWYRQLPEEGLKFMVYLQKENIIDESGMPKERFSAEFPKEGPSILRIQQVVRGDSAAYFCASSPSGGSIDNEQFFGPGTRLTVL.

The gene calls are TRBV24-1 and TRBJ2-3, with 7 positions matching TRBD2. The CDR3 covers 15 residues. Trimming cost V 3 bases and J 4 bases; bases outside gene matches: 6. Germline CDR1 is KGHDR and CDR2 is SFDVKD. The CDR3 here is CATSDPRGGADTQYF. Here the CDR3 DNA reads TGTGCCACCAGTGATCCCCGGGGAGGGGCAGATACGCAGTATTTT.

This sequence joins TRBV6-5 and TRBJ2-2; D call uncertain. The CDR3 runs to 12 residues. Germline V lookup: CDR1 MNHEY, CDR2 SVGAGI. Trimming stripped 6 bases from V and 6 bases from J, with 8 bases between. CDR3 sequence (DNA): TGTGCCAGCAGGCGAGTGGCCGGGGAGCTGTTTTTT. Amino acid sequence: CASRRVAGELFF.

This clone was picked up a small number of times. This chain uses TRBV6-5 with TRBJ2-2; TRBD2 matches 7 bases. CDR3 size: 15 residues. CDR1 and CDR2 (germline): MNHEY, SVGAGI. J gave up 3 bases and V 11 bases, and 12 bases lay outside the gene matches. The CDR3 sequence: CAARSRLADTGELFF. In DNA, the CDR3 is TGTGCCGCCCGGAGTCGGCTAGCGGACACCGGGGAGCTGTTTTTT.

This chain's CDR3 is CASRKGDNEKLFF. CDR3 nucleotides: TGTGCCAGCCGGAAGGGGGATAATGAAAAACTGTTTTTT. The chain combines TRBV9 with TRBJ1-4; D may be TRBD1 (6 bases). The CDR3 is 13 residues long. Between the trimmed V and J ends, which lost 7 bases and 4 bases, there was a span of 11 bases. Germline V gene lookup returns CDR1 SGDLS and CDR2 YYNGEE.